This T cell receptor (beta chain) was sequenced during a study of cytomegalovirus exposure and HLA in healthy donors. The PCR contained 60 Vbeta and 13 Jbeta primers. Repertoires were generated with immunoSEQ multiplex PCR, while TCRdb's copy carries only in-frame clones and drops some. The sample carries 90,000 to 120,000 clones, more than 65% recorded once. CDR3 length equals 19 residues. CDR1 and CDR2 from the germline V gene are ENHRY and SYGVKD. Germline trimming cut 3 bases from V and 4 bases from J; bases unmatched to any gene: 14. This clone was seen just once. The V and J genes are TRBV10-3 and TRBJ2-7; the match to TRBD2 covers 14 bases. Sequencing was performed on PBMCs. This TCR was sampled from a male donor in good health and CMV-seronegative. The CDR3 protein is CAISDPAGLAGDKDYEQYF. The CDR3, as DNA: TGTGCCATCAGTGACCCCGCGGGACTAGCGGGAGATAAAGATTACGAGCAGTACTTC.